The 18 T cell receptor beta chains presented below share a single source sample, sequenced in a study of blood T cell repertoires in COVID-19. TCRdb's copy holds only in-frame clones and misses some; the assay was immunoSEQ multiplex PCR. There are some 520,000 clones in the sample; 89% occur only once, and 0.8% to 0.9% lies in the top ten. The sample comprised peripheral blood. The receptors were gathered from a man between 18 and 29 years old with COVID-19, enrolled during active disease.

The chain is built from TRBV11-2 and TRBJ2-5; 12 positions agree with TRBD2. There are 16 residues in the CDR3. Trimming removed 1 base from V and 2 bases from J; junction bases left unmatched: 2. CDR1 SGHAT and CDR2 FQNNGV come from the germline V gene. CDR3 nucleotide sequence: TGTGCCAGCAGCTTAGTACTAGCGGGGGGACAAGAGACCCAGTACTTC. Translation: CASSLVLAGGQETQYF.

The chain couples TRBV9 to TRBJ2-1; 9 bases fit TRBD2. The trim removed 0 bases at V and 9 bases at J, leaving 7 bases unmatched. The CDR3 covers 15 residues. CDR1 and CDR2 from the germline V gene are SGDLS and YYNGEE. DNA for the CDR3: TGTGCCAGCAGCGTAGACGGCGGGGGGGCTGCTGAGCAGTTCTTC. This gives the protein CASSVDGGGAAEQFF.

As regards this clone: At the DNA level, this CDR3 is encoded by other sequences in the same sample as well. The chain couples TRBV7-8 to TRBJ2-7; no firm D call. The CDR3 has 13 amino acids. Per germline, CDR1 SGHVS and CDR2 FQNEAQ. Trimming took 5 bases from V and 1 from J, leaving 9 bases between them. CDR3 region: CASSPGFSYEQYF. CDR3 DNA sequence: TGTGCCAGCAGCCCGGGTTTTTCCTACGAGCAGTACTTC.

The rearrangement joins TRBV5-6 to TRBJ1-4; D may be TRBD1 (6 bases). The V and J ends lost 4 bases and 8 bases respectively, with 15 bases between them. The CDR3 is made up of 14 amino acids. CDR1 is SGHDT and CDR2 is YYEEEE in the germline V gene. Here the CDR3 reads CASSKQGLFEKLFF. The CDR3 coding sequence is TGTGCCAGCAGCAAACAGGGTCTTTTCGAAAAACTGTTTTTT.

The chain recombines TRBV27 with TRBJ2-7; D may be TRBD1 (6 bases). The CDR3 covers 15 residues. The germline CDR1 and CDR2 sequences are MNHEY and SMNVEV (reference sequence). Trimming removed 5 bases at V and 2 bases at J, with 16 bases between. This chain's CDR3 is CASSLKPTGPYEQYF. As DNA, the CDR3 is TGTGCCAGCAGTCTGAAGCCAACAGGGCCCTACGAGCAGTACTTC.

The CDR3 DNA sequence: TGTGCCAGCTCACCCCAAAAGTCGGGGAGAACCTTTGCCAATGAGCAGTTCTTC. This codes for CASSPQKSGRTFANEQFF. The rearrangement uses TRBV18 and TRBJ2-1; TRBD2 might be the D (5 bases). The germline CDR1 and CDR2 sequences are KGHSH and LQKENI. CDR3 length: 18 amino acids. Between the trimmed V and J ends, which lost 3 bases and 6 bases, there was a span of 24 bases.

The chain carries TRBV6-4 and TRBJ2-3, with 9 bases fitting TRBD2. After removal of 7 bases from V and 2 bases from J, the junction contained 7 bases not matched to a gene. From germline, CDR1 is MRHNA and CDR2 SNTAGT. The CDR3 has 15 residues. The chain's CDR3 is CASTGLAYVTDTQYF. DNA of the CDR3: TGTGCCAGCACCGGACTAGCGTATGTCACAGATACGCAGTATTTT.

CDR3 protein: CATLKGLLETEAFF. In DNA, the CDR3 is TGTGCCACCTTAAAGGGACTACTGGAGACTGAAGCTTTCTTT. The chain uses TRBV3-1 (or the pseudogene TRBV3-2) and TRBJ1-1; D perhaps matches TRBD1 (5 bases). CDR3 length: 14 residues. The V end was cut by 10 bases, the J end by 5 bases, with 20 bases between. CDR1 is LGHDT, CDR2 YNNKEL, per germline (reference sequence).

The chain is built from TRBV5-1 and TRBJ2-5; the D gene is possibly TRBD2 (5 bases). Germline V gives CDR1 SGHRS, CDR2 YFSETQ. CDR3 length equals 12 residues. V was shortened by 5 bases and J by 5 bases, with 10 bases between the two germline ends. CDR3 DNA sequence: TGCGCCAGCAGGCTAGCCATGGAGACCCAGTACTTC. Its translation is CASRLAMETQYF.

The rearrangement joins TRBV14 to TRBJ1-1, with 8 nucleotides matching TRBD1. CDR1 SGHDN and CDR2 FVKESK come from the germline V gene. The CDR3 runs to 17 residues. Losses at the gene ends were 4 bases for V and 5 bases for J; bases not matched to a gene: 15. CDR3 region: CASSPGTGRNPITEAFF. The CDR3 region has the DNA TGTGCCAGCAGCCCGGGGACAGGACGTAATCCGATAACTGAAGCTTTCTTT.

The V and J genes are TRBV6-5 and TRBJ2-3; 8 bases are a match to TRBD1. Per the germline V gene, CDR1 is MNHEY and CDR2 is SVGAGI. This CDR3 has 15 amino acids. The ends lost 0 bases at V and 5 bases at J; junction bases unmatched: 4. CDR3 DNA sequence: TGTGCCAGCAGTTACTCCAATACAGGGGGAGATACGCAGTATTTT. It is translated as CASSYSNTGGDTQYF.

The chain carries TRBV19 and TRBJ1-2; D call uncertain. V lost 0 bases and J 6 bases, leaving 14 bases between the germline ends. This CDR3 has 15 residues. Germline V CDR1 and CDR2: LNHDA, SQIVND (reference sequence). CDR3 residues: CASSIDYGSGDGYTF. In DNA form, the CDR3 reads TGTGCCAGTAGTATAGATTATGGGAGTGGCGATGGCTACACCTTC.

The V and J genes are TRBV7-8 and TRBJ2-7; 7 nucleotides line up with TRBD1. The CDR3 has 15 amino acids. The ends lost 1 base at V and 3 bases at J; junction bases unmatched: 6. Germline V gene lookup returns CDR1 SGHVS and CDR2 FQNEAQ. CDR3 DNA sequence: TGTGCCAGCAGCTTAGTTGGGACAGTTAACTACGAGCAGTACTTC. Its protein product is CASSLVGTVNYEQYF.

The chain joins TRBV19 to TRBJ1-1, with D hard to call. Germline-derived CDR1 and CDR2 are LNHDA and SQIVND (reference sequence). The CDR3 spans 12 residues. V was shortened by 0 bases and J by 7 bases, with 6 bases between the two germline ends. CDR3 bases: TGTGCCAGTAGTATAGAGGCAGGTGAAGCTTTCTTT. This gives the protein CASSIEAGEAFF.

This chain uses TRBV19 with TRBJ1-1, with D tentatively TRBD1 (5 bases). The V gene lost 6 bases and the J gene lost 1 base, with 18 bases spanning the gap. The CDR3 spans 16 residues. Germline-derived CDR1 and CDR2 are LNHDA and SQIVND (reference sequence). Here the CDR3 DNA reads TGTGCCAGTAGCCCCCCGGGACTCCTAACGAACACTGAAGCTTTCTTT. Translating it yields CASSPPGLLTNTEAFF.

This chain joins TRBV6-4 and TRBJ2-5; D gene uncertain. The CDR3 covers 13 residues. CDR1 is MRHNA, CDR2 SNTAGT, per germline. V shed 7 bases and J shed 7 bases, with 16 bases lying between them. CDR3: CASIEASPRTQYF. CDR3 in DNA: TGTGCCAGCATAGAAGCTTCCCCGAGGACCCAGTACTTC.

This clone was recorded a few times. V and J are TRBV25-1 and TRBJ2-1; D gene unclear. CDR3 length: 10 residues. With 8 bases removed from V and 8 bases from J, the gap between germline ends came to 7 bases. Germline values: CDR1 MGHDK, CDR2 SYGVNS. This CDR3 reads CASLSYEQFF. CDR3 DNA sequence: TGTGCCAGCCTATCCTATGAGCAGTTCTTC.

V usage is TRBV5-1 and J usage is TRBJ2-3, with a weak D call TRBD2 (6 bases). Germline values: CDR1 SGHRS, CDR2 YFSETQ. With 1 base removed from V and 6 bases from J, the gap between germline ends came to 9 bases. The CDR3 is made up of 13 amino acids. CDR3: CASSLRREDTQYF. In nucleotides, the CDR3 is TGCGCCAGCAGCTTGAGGAGGGAGGATACGCAGTATTTT.